Included here is one TCR beta chain sequence, with context. Its antigen is unknown. Other DNA variants within this sample encode the same CDR3. The CDR3 length is 13 residues. Germline loops: CDR1 MDHEN, CDR2 SYDVKM. Trimming removed 5 bases from V and 0 bases from J, with 7 bases in between. The data derive from a study of shared clonotypes between healthy human individuals. The study, taken as a whole, reports: Across subsets, estimated richness was generally greater for naive than for memory populations. Shared across a few donors were 5% to 6% of the naive CD4 clonotypes.

It was across several immunoSEQ plates that each subset's genomic DNA was evenly split. Produced via immunoSEQ multiplex PCR; TCRdb's table is partial and in-frame only. The sample contains approximately 2,000,000 clones, about nine tenths of which appear only once. From CD4+ cells came CD45RA+ naive and CD45RA-negative memory subsets. Source material: naive CD4+ T cells from PBMCs. This sample's subset: CD45RA+ positively selected. The rearrangement uses TRBV28 and TRBJ1-1; no clear D gene. This sequence was found in a man younger than 30 in good health. Some clones in this sample may be carry-over from other donors' samples. Here the CDR3 DNA reads TGTGCCAGCAGTACCACGGTGAACACTGAAGCTTTCTTT. Amino acids: CASSTTVNTEAFF. Looking up the rest from reference TRBV28 and TRBJ1-1 gives the full variable domain: DVKVTQSSRYLVKRTGEKVFLECVQDMDHENMFWYRQDPGLGLRLIYFSYDVKMKEKGDIPEGYSVSREKKERFSLILESASTNQTSMYLCASSTTVNTEAFFGQGTRLTVV.